The 9 T cell receptor beta chains reported below all come from one sample, sequenced in a study of beta chain features in type 1 diabetes. Isolated RNA was reverse transcribed in full, so expressed TCRB transcripts were sequenced. Produced via immunoSEQ multiplex PCR; TCRdb's table is partial and in-frame only. The table has 630,000 or so clones, roughly an eighth seen once. Study-wide points: Researchers report that Type 1 diabetes patients had moderately but significantly shorter TCRB CDR3s across all four CD4+ subsets.

Antigen specificity for these receptors is unknown. Sequencing input: naive CD4+ T cells from blood. The receptors here all came from a man between 18 and 35 years old with type 1 diabetes.

This clone was counted between two and nine times. The CDR3 region has the DNA TGTGCCAGCGAGGGCTATAGCAATCAGCCCCAGCATTTT. As protein: CASEGYSNQPQHF. The chain recombines TRBV28 with TRBJ1-5; D call uncertain. Trimming shortened V by 8 bases and J by 0 bases, and 8 bases separated the two germline ends. The CDR3 is 13 residues long. Germline CDR1 is MDHEN and CDR2 is SYDVKM.

J is TRBJ1-2 and V is TRBV6-1; 8 bases agree with TRBD1. Per germline, CDR1 MNHNS and CDR2 SASEGT. The CDR3 contains 14 residues. Trimming at V came to 7 bases and at J to 5 bases, leaving 9 bases not matched to a gene. The CDR3 nucleotides are TGTGCCAGCACCCTCATTAACAGGGGGTATGGCTACACCTTC. Amino acid sequence: CASTLINRGYGYTF.

This clone was seen a handful of times. The J gene is TRBJ1-3, the V gene TRBV29-1, with D possibly TRBD1 on 6 matching bases. This CDR3 is built from 17 residues. The ends were cut back, 3 bases at V and 2 bases at J, with 20 bases in the middle. CDR1 is SQVTM and CDR2 is ANQGSEA in the germline V gene. The CDR3 loop is CSVDTGTSPITGNTIYF. The CDR3, as DNA: TGCAGCGTTGATACAGGGACATCCCCGATTACTGGAAACACCATATATTTT.

J is TRBJ2-2 and V is TRBV5-4; D unresolved. The CDR3 is 11 amino acids. Germline V gene sequence: CDR1 SGHNT, CDR2 YYREEE (reference sequence). V shed 7 bases and J shed 6 bases, with 7 bases lying between them. CDR3 coding DNA: TGTGCCAGCTTGGCCGCCGGGGAGCTGTTTTTT. Its translation is CASLAAGELFF.

This chain connects TRBV9 to TRBJ2-1; D is unresolved. The germline CDR1 and CDR2 sequences are SGDLS and YYNGEE. CDR3 length: 15 residues. Trimming removed 2 bases at V and 0 bases at J, with 9 bases between. CDR3 sequence (DNA): TGTGCCAGCAGCGTGGATGTGAGCTCCTACAATGAGCAGTTCTTC. It is translated as CASSVDVSSYNEQFF.

The chain uses TRBV5-1 and TRBJ1-2; D is possibly TRBD1 (5 bases). Germline CDR1 SGHRS, CDR2 YFSETQ. There are 14 residues in the CDR3. Between the trimmed V and J ends, which lost 0 bases and 6 bases, there was a span of 12 bases. The CDR3 DNA follows: TGCGCCAGCAGCTTGGCAGGACAACGAGATGGCTACACCTTC. Amino acid sequence: CASSLAGQRDGYTF.

The chain uses TRBV5-6 and TRBJ2-3; TRBD2 agrees at 7 bases. After removal of 4 bases from V and 4 bases from J, the junction contained 9 bases not matched to a gene. This CDR3 comprises 15 residues. Germline values: CDR1 SGHDT, CDR2 YYEEEE. DNA for the CDR3: TGTGCCAGCAGCCTGGAGCCTAGCGGTTCAGATACGCAGTATTTT. Its translation is CASSLEPSGSDTQYF.

This clone has a handful of counts. The V and J genes are TRBV15 and TRBJ2-1, with D unresolved. Germline CDR1 reads LNHNV; CDR2 reads YYDKDF (reference sequence). This CDR3 spans 14 amino acids. Trimming stripped 4 bases from V and 9 bases from J, with 16 bases between. CDR3 amino acids: CATSTPYVSFEQFF. Written as DNA, the CDR3 is TGTGCCACCAGCACCCCATACGTTAGTTTTGAGCAGTTCTTC.

The rearrangement uses TRBV4-3 and TRBJ2-5; D call uncertain. This CDR3 region has 8 residues. V lost 3 bases and J lost 11, with 1 base in between. Per the germline V gene, CDR1 is LGHNA and CDR2 is YSLEER. The chain's CDR3 is CASSHQYF. The CDR3 DNA is TGCGCCAGCAGCCATCAGTACTTC.